This TCR beta chain was sequenced during a study of Ad26.COV2.S vaccination and SARS-CoV-2 variants. Findings and caveats of the study: Similar non-spike TCR breadth was seen in vaccine and placebo recipients. The placebo group had lower spike-specific TCR breadth than the vaccine recipients did.

Treatment meaning: some 20 received Ad26.COV2.S at low or high dose, single or two shots; five or six received placebo; per-sample allocation not given. Following the first vaccine or placebo injection, samples were taken on day 63. The CDR3 runs 15 residues. Trimming left V 0 bases short and J 1 base short, with 6 bases between. From germline, CDR1 is MGHRA and CDR2 YSYEKL. This clone was seen only once. Its target is not known. Sequenced by immunoSEQ multiplex PCR; TCRdb stores in-frame clones only, minus some. The sample has about half a million clones, 89% seen once. The sample was peripheral blood, taken in a trial of Ad26.COV2.S vaccine versus placebo. The rearrangement uses TRBV4-1 and TRBJ2-2; tentatively, D is TRBD1 (6 bases). The origin of this receptor is a person aged 18-65 years who received the Ad26.COV2.S COVID-19 vaccine or a placebo. The CDR3 here is CASSQDRGNTGELFF. The CDR3 DNA reads TGCGCCAGCAGCCAAGACAGGGGGAACACCGGGGAGCTGTTTTTT.